The clone carrying this TCR beta chain was seen ten or more times. What it recognizes is unknown. Germline CDR1 is MGHRA and CDR2 is YSYEKL. Trimming stripped 1 base from V and 0 bases from J, with 10 bases between. The CDR3 spans 15 residues. TCRdb re-called the 5' RACE reads with MiXCR, one entry per CDR3 protein. Of under 900,000 distinct CDR3 sequences in the sample, over 9% are singletons; the top ten hold under 2%. The sample is drawn from a study of identical twins. Study outcomes and limitations: Reduced insertions were recorded for abundant cord blood beta clonotypes, with no such pattern in memory repertoires.

These data also formed part of another study, on yellow fever vaccine responses in identical twins. As that study records: Twins reportedly showed a vaccine T cell response that seemed partly convergent and partly personalized.

This sequence was found in a woman younger than 35 in good health. The V gene is TRBV4-1, the J gene TRBJ2-7; D gene unclear. The sample consisted of PBMCs. The CDR3 protein is CASSQVSGSSYEQYV. CDR3 bases: TGCGCCAGCAGCCAAGTGAGTGGCAGCTCCTACGAGCAGTACGTC.